This entry lists 24 T cell receptor beta chains sequenced from one sample in a study of stem cell transplantation in POMP-related autoinflammatory disease. The repertoire was sequenced with immunoSEQ multiplex PCR; TCRdb's copy has only in-frame clones and lacks some. The sample carries about 2,200 clones, 80% to 90% recorded once. The source was Tregs from PBMCs, collected after stem cell transplantation. The receptors were sampled from a human patient with POMP-related autoinflammation and immune dysregulation (PRAID). Certain T cells may be donor cells from the graft.

V usage is TRBV10-2 and J usage is TRBJ2-5; D not resolved. Between the trimmed V and J ends, which lost 2 bases and 7 bases, there was a span of 11 bases. This CDR3 region has 13 residues. The germline V gene has CDR1 WSHSY and CDR2 SAAADI. CDR3 bases: TGCGCCAGCAGTGAGGGTACCTATCGGACCCAGTACTTC. As protein: CASSEGTYRTQYF.

The rearrangement joins TRBV7-9 to TRBJ1-3; D gene ambiguous. This CDR3 is built from 15 residues. The germline V and J ends were trimmed by 3 bases and 0 bases, with 9 bases remaining between them. The germline CDR1 and CDR2 sequences are SEHNR and FQNEAQ (reference sequence). CDR3 nucleotides: TGTGCCAGCAGCTTCATAGTGGGCTCTGGAAACACCATATATTTT. It specifies CASSFIVGSGNTIYF.

As for this clone: The junction departs from the called germline gene at one end, perhaps through a read error. The chain uses TRBV6-5 and TRBJ1-1; D remains ambiguous. Germline V gene lookup returns CDR1 MNHEY and CDR2 SVGAGI. The CDR3 has 14 residues. CDR3 coding DNA: TGTGCCAGCAGTTACAGGTTCAGGAACGCTGAAGCTTTCTTT. It yields the protein CASSYRFRNAEAFF.

The chain links TRBV18 to TRBJ2-4; 10 bases line up with TRBD1. In germline, CDR1 is KGHSH, CDR2 LQKENI. The V segment lost 1 base and the J segment 1 base; nucleotides outside the gene matches: 7. This CDR3 comprises 18 residues. CDR3 in amino acids: CASSPLGTGVVAKNIQYF. Written as DNA, the CDR3 is TGTGCCAGCTCACCACTAGGGACAGGGGTTGTTGCCAAAAACATTCAGTACTTC. Drawing the rest from reference TRBV18 and TRBJ2-4, the complete variable domain is NAGVMQNPRHLVRRRGQEARLRCSPMKGHSHVYWYRQLPEEGLKFMVYLQKENIIDESGMPKERFSAEFPKEGPSILRIQQVVRGDSAAYFCASSPLGTGVVAKNIQYFGAGTRLSVL.

The chain has TRBV6-1 and TRBJ2-3; D call uncertain. V gave up 1 base and J gave up 2 bases, with 16 bases separating them. Germline loops: CDR1 MNHNS, CDR2 SASEGT. The CDR3 sequence is 17 residues long. CDR3 protein: CASSEGSWGTDTDTQYF. As DNA, the CDR3 is TGTGCCAGCAGTGAAGGATCCTGGGGAACAGACACAGATACGCAGTATTTT.

The rearrangement joins TRBV28 to TRBJ1-5; perhaps TRBD1 as D (5 bases). V was clipped by 6 bases and J by 7 bases, with 10 bases between them. In germline, CDR1 is MDHEN, CDR2 SYDVKM. The CDR3 covers 12 residues. The CDR3 coding sequence is TGTGCCAGCAGGGGGCTGGGGCAGCCCCAGCATTTT. This translates into CASRGLGQPQHF.

The chain joins TRBV20-1 to TRBJ1-1, with D unclear. The CDR3 loop spans 11 amino acids. From germline, CDR1 is DFQATT and CDR2 SNEGSKA (reference sequence). Trimming pared 8 bases from V and 1 base from J, leaving 8 bases between. CDR3 in DNA: TGCAGTCCCGGACCGAACACTGAAGCTTTCTTT. As protein: CSPGPNTEAFF.

The chain carries TRBV4-1 and TRBJ2-5; tentatively, D is TRBD2 (6 bases). The CDR3 sequence is 15 residues long. From germline, CDR1 is MGHRA and CDR2 YSYEKL. Trimming took 0 bases from V and 5 from J, leaving 13 bases between them. The CDR3 loop is CASSQDGRGWETQYF. The CDR3 DNA follows: TGCGCCAGCAGCCAAGATGGGCGGGGTTGGGAGACCCAGTACTTC.

V and J are TRBV5-1 and TRBJ1-2; D is undetermined. Looked up from germline, CDR1 is SGHRS and CDR2 is YFSETQ. Trimming took 0 bases from V and 7 from J, leaving 13 bases between them. The CDR3 sequence is 14 residues long. The CDR3 DNA sequence: TGCGCCAGCAGCTTGGAGTGGGGTGAGGGTGGCTACACCTTC. It encodes CASSLEWGEGGYTF.

This clone was seen only a few times. The chain links TRBV6-5 to TRBJ1-1, with unresolved D. The CDR3 is made up of 14 amino acids. From germline, CDR1 is MNHEY and CDR2 SVGAGI. The V gene lost 0 bases and the J gene lost 14 bases, with 19 bases spanning the gap. CDR3 loop: CASSYSLNLQRRFF. In DNA form, the CDR3 reads TGTGCCAGCAGTTACTCCCTCAATCTTCAGCGACGCTTCTTT.

This chain links TRBV7-2 with TRBJ2-5, with a tentative D call TRBD1 (6 bases). Trimming cost V 3 bases and J 5 bases, with 16 bases left between them. Germline CDR1 and CDR2: SGHTA and FQGNSA. CDR3 length: 15 amino acids. The CDR3: CASSLRLGAGETQYF. The CDR3 coding sequence is TGTGCCAGCAGCTTGAGGCTGGGGGCCGGGGAGACCCAGTACTTC.

As concerns this clone: The identical CDR3 is also encoded by other nucleotide sequences in the sample. The chain couples TRBV7-9 to TRBJ2-2; TRBD1 agrees at 8 bases. This CDR3 is built from 17 residues. CDR1 and CDR2 from the germline V gene are SEHNR and FQNEAQ (reference sequence). After removal of 7 bases from V and 4 bases from J, the junction contained 14 bases not matched to a gene. The CDR3 region has the DNA TGTGCCAGCAAGGTGGGGCCCACAGGGGGTCGCACCGGGGAGCTGTTTTTT. Encoded protein: CASKVGPTGGRTGELFF.

The chain links TRBV2 to TRBJ2-7, with 9 bases that match TRBD1. Losses at the gene ends were 5 bases for V and 5 bases for J; bases not matched to a gene: 7. The CDR3 extends over 14 amino acids. Germline CDR1 and CDR2: SNHLY and FYNNEI. The CDR3 DNA reads TGTGCCAGCAGTATAGACAGGGGGGCTCACGAGCAGTACTTC. As protein: CASSIDRGAHEQYF.

J is TRBJ2-1 and V is TRBV3-1 (or the pseudogene TRBV3-2); 7 nucleotides match TRBD2. The V and J ends lost 0 bases and 7 bases, in that order; junction bases with no gene match: 9. Germline V gene lookup returns CDR1 LGHDT and CDR2 YNNKEL (reference sequence). CDR3 size: 16 residues. The CDR3 DNA is TGTGCCAGCAGCCAAGATTCTGGCCGGCGGGGGAATGAGCAGTTCTTC. It encodes CASSQDSGRRGNEQFF.

The genes are TRBV6-5 and TRBJ2-3; 8 bases are shared with TRBD1. Trimming removed 6 bases from V and 2 bases from J; junction bases left unmatched: 4. The germline V gene encodes CDR1 MNHEY and CDR2 SVGAGI. The CDR3 is 14 residues long. CDR3 amino acids: CASRWTGPTDTQYF. CDR3 sequence (DNA): TGTGCCAGCAGATGGACAGGGCCCACAGATACGCAGTATTTT.

The rearrangement links TRBV19 to TRBJ2-7; the D is unclear. Trimming left V 4 bases short and J 8 bases short, with 15 bases between. The CDR3 length is 13 residues. Germline V gene lookup returns CDR1 LNHDA and CDR2 SQIVND (reference sequence). CDR3 bases: TGTGCCAGTAGTACCCGCTACGGCTTGCAGCAGTACTTC. This sequence encodes CASSTRYGLQQYF.

V is TRBV25-1 and J is TRBJ2-3; D gene ambiguous. Trimming took 5 bases from V and 0 from J, leaving 15 bases between them. The CDR3 runs to 16 residues. The germline gives CDR1 MGHDK, CDR2 SYGVNS. The CDR3 DNA sequence: TGTGCCAGCAGTTACCTATTTGTCGCTAGCACAGATACGCAGTATTTT. Translated: CASSYLFVASTDTQYF.

This clone appeared once. The rearrangement uses TRBV29-1 and TRBJ1-1; D possibly corresponds to TRBD1 (5 bases). The CDR3 is 12 residues long. Between the trimmed V and J ends, which lost 5 bases and 6 bases, there was a span of 13 bases. Looked up from germline, CDR1 is SQVTM and CDR2 is ANQGSEA. The CDR3: CSVSVLGAEAFF. In nucleotides, the CDR3 is TGCAGCGTTTCGGTTCTGGGGGCTGAAGCTTTCTTT.

The gene calls are TRBV28 and TRBJ1-5; D unresolved. Germline loops: CDR1 MDHEN, CDR2 SYDVKM. Deletions cut 10 bases from V and 0 bases from J, with 13 bases between. The CDR3 has 14 residues. The CDR3 loop reads CATGRHSSNQPQHF. CDR3 sequence (DNA): TGTGCCACCGGTCGGCATAGTAGCAATCAGCCCCAGCATTTT.

The chain links TRBV6-5 to TRBJ1-5, with 12 positions matching TRBD1. Looked up from germline, CDR1 is MNHEY and CDR2 is SVGAGI. V was clipped by 6 bases and J by 3 bases; unmatched bases: 3. The CDR3 spans 15 residues. Here the CDR3 DNA reads TGTGCCAGCAGAGGGACAGGGGGCGACAATCAGCCCCAGCATTTT. This encodes CASRGTGGDNQPQHF.

The chain recombines TRBV29-1 with TRBJ1-1; unclear D gene. Trimming took off 1 base at V and 0 bases at J, with 6 bases between the two ends. Germline V lookup: CDR1 SQVTM, CDR2 ANQGSEA. The CDR3 runs to 13 residues. CDR3 coding DNA: TGCAGCGTTGAAGGCGCCATGAACACTGAAGCTTTCTTT. Protein: CSVEGAMNTEAFF.

V usage is TRBV19 and J usage is TRBJ1-5; tentative D call: TRBD1 (5 bases). V was cut by 8 bases and J by 3 bases, with 17 bases left in between. Germline V gene data show CDR1 as LNHDA and CDR2 as SQIVND (reference sequence). There are 15 residues in the CDR3. For the CDR3, the DNA is TGTGCCAGTCGCTACCAGGGATTTGACAATCAGCCCCAGCATTTT. As protein: CASRYQGFDNQPQHF.

This chain uses TRBV4-1 with TRBJ1-2, with D possibly being TRBD1 (6 bases). Germline-derived CDR1 and CDR2 are MGHRA and YSYEKL. Trimming pared 7 bases from V and 1 base from J, leaving 16 bases between. This CDR3 has 15 residues. The CDR3 sequence: CASTNQGQYNYGYTF. DNA of the CDR3: TGCGCCAGCACAAATCAGGGGCAATATAACTATGGCTACACCTTC.

This rearrangement joins TRBV5-1 to TRBJ2-5; tentatively, D is TRBD2 (6 bases). CDR1 is SGHRS, CDR2 YFSETQ, per germline. V lost 4 bases, J lost 4 bases, and 14 bases lay in between. This CDR3 has 14 amino acids. The CDR3 region is CASSGGDFTETQYF. The CDR3 DNA follows: TGCGCCAGCAGCGGCGGGGACTTCACAGAGACCCAGTACTTC.